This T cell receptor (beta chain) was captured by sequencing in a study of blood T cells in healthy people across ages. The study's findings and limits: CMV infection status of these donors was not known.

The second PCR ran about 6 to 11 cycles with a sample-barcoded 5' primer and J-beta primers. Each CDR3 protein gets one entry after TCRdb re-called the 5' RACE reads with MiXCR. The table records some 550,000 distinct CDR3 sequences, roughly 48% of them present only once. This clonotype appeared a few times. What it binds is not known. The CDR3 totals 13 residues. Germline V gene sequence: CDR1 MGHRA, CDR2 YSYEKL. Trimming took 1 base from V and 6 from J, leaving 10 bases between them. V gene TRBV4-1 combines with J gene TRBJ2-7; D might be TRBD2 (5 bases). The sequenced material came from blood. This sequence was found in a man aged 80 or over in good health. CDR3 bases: TGCGCCAGCAGCCAAGTGGGAGACTGCGAGCAGTACTTC. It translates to CASSQVGDCEQYF.